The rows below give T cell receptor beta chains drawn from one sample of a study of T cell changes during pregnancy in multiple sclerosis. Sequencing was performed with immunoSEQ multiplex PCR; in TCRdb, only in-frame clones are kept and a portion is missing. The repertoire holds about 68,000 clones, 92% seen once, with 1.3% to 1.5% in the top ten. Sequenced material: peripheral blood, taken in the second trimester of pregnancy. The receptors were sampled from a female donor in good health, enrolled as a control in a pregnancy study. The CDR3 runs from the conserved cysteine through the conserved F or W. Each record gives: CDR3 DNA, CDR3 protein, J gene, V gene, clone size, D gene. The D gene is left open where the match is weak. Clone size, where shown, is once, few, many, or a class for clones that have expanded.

TGTGCCTGGAGTGTACAAGGGGGCAATCAGCCCCAGCATTTT | CAWSVQGGNQPQHF | TRBJ1-5 | TRBV30 | - | -
TGCAGCGTGGCCCGGGACACAGACTCTGGGGCCAACGTCCTGACTTTC | CSVARDTDSGANVLTF | TRBJ2-6 | TRBV29-1 | - | -
TGTGCCAGCAGCTTAGGACACAGGAGCTTCAATCAGCCCCAGCATTTT | CASSLGHRSFNQPQHF | TRBJ1-5 | TRBV13 | - | -
TGTGCCAGCAGTGAACCTCGACTAGCGGGAGGGCCGGGTGAGCAGTACTTC | CASSEPRLAGGPGEQYF | TRBJ2-7 | TRBV6-1 | - | TRBD2
TGTGCCAGCAGCCCCGGGACAGGGGCCGGGGAGCTGTTTTTT | CASSPGTGAGELFF | TRBJ2-2 | TRBV13 | - | TRBD1
TGTGCCAGCAGCGTAGCGGGGGGGCAAGTGGAGACCCAGTACTTC | CASSVAGGQVETQYF | TRBJ2-5 | TRBV9 | - | TRBD2
TGTGCCAGCAGTGGAGGGCGGGGTGGTTACAATGAGCAGTTCTTC | CASSGGRGGYNEQFF | TRBJ2-1 | TRBV9 | - | -
TGTGCCAGCAGACTGGCTGGGGGCGGTGAAGCTTTCTTT | CASRLAGGGEAFF | TRBJ1-1 | TRBV4-2 | - | -
TGTGCCAGCAGTTTATGGCATCAAGAGACCCAGTACTTC | CASSLWHQETQYF | TRBJ2-5 | TRBV27 | - | -
TGCGCCAGCAGCACCCACCTTGGGGGGTCCTACGAGCAGTACTTC | CASSTHLGGSYEQYF | TRBJ2-7 | TRBV4-1 | - | -
TGTGCCAGCCAGGGGACCTACGAGCAGTACTTC | CASQGTYEQYF | TRBJ2-7 | TRBV28 | - | -
TGTGCCAGCAGTGGTGAGGCGCAGTATTTT | CASSGEAQYF | TRBJ2-3 | TRBV6-4 | - | -
TGTGCCAGCAGTGAAGGACAGGGGCTTAATGAAAAACTGTTTTTT | CASSEGQGLNEKLFF | TRBJ1-4 | TRBV2 | - | TRBD1
TGTGCCAGCAGCAAAGGCGAGGAATTTTACTATGGCTACACCTTC | CASSKGEEFYYGYTF | TRBJ1-2 | TRBV21-1 | - | -
TGTGCCAGCAGTTTACACAGGGGCAAGAAAGAGACCCAGTACTTC | CASSLHRGKKETQYF | TRBJ2-5 | TRBV27 | - | TRBD1
TGTGCCAGCAGCCAAATGGCGGGGAGTTTAAATTACGAGCAGTACTTC | CASSQMAGSLNYEQYF | TRBJ2-7 | TRBV4-2 | - | -
TGTGCCAGCAGCTCGCAGGGCTATGGCTACACCTTC | CASSSQGYGYTF | TRBJ1-2 | TRBV7-9 | - | -
TGTGCCAGCAGCTTAGCCCGGGGGGTGGACATTCAGTACTTC | CASSLARGVDIQYF | TRBJ2-4 | TRBV7-8 | - | TRBD2
TGTGCCAGCAGTCCGGGGACTGATGTGAACACTGAAGCTTTCTTT | CASSPGTDVNTEAFF | TRBJ1-1 | TRBV27 | - | -
TGTGCCAGCGGGAATAGCGGGAGGGAGAATGAGCAGTTCTTC | CASGNSGRENEQFF | TRBJ2-1 | TRBV27 | - | TRBD2
TGTGCCAGCAGCCATCTGGCGGGAGGGCACAATGAGCAGTTCTTC | CASSHLAGGHNEQFF | TRBJ2-1 | TRBV14 | - | TRBD2
TGTGCCAGCAGTTGGGACAGGGGCGCCCGGCCCCAGCATTTT | CASSWDRGARPQHF | TRBJ1-5 | TRBV6-5 | - | TRBD1
TGTGCCAGCAGTGAAGCACTAGCGGGAGGTAAAGATACGCAGTATTTT | CASSEALAGGKDTQYF | TRBJ2-3 | TRBV6-1 | - | TRBD2
TGTGCCAGCAGCAAACTCGGGAGTCTCTACGAGCAGTACTTC | CASSKLGSLYEQYF | TRBJ2-7 | TRBV7-9 | - | -
TGTGCCAGTAGTATACAGGCTAACTATGGCTACACCTTC | CASSIQANYGYTF | TRBJ1-2 | TRBV19 | - | -
TGTGCCAGCAGTGCGCGAGAAGCTAGCCCGGAGCAGTACTTC | CASSAREASPEQYF | TRBJ2-7 | TRBV28 | once | -
TGTGCCAGCAGTTACGCGGGAGGGAGGGGCGAGCAGTACTTC | CASSYAGGRGEQYF | TRBJ2-7 | TRBV6-5 | - | TRBD2
TGTGCCAGCACCCAAGGTGGGGGGGCGCAAGAGACCCAGTACTTC | CASTQGGGAQETQYF | TRBJ2-5 | TRBV28 | - | -
TGTGCCAGCAGAAGGGGCGGACTAGGCAATGAGCAGTTCTTC | CASRRGGLGNEQFF | TRBJ2-1 | TRBV7-9 | once | TRBD2
TGTGCCAGCATCCCAGGGGTTAGTACAGATACGCAGTATTTT | CASIPGVSTDTQYF | TRBJ2-3 | TRBV25-1 | - | -
TGCGCCAGCAGCTTGGGGACTAGCGGGAGGGTCGGCACAGATACGCAGTATTTT | CASSLGTSGRVGTDTQYF | TRBJ2-3 | TRBV5-1 | - | TRBD2
TGTGCCAGCAGTGACAGTAGCGGGATCCGCTCCTACAATGAGCAGTTCTTC | CASSDSSGIRSYNEQFF | TRBJ2-1 | TRBV2 | - | TRBD2
TGTGCCAGCAGTGGGCCTAGCGGGACAAGCACAGATACGCAGTATTTT | CASSGPSGTSTDTQYF | TRBJ2-3 | TRBV25-1 | - | TRBD2
TGTGCCAGCAGCCCAGGCCTTGGCCGCTACACCTTC | CASSPGLGRYTF | TRBJ1-2 | TRBV14 | - | -
TGTGCCTGGACCCTGCCCGGGAGGGGACATGGCTACACCTTC | CAWTLPGRGHGYTF | TRBJ1-2 | TRBV30 | - | -
TGTGCCAGCAGCCCCTACTTGCGAGCAGGGGGGGATACGCAGTATTTT | CASSPYLRAGGDTQYF | TRBJ2-3 | TRBV11-2 | - | -
TGTGCCAGCAGTTTCCGGCGGGAGGGGCACAATGAGCAGTTCTTC | CASSFRREGHNEQFF | TRBJ2-1 | TRBV28 | - | TRBD2
TGTGCCAGCAGCTTAGCGTCTCTAGCGGGAGATTTCTTC | CASSLASLAGDFF | TRBJ2-1 | TRBV7-8 | - | TRBD2
TGTGCCATCAGTGATGGAGGGAGAAGCACAGATACGCAGTATTTT | CAISDGGRSTDTQYF | TRBJ2-3 | TRBV10-3 | - | -
TGTGCCACGAAGGGGGTGGGACAGGGGACCGCCTACGAGCAGTACTTC | CATKGVGQGTAYEQYF | TRBJ2-7 | TRBV4-2 | - | TRBD1